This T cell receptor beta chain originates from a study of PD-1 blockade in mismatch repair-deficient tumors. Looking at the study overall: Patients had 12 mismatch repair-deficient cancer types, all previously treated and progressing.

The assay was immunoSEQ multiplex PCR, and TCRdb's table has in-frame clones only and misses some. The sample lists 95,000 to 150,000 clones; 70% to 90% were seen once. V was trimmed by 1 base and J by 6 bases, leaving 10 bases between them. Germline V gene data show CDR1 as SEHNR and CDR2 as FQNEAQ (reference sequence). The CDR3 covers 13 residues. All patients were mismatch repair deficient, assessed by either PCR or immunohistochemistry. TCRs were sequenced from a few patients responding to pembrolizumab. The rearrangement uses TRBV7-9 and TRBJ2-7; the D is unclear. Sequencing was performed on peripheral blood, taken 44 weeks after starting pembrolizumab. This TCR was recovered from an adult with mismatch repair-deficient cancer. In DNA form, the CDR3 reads TGTGCCAGCAGCTTAGGAGCAACTGCCGAGCAGTACTTC. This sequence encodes CASSLGATAEQYF.